This T cell receptor (beta chain) came from a study of OX40 agonist ivuxolimab in advanced cancers. Study context: Partial responses were achieved by three patients: one hepatocellular carcinoma, two cutaneous melanoma. Whole-study findings and limits: Clonal expansion was seen in CD4+ and CD8+ blood T cells by week 6 at 0.1 to 3.0 mg/kg.

This table comes from immunoSEQ multiplex PCR, and its TCRdb copy is limited to in-frame clones, with some not included. Counted here are 98,000 or so clones, approximately 90% occurring once; the ten biggest clones make up under 0.85%. Germline CDR1 KGHSH, CDR2 LQKENI. V dropped 1 base and J dropped 0 bases, with 10 bases sitting between them. This CDR3 has 15 residues. As to this clone: Antigen: not known.

This clonotype was obtained from an adult with an advanced solid tumor such as melanoma, head and neck, liver or kidney cancer. This chain connects TRBV18 to TRBJ2-7; tentatively, D is TRBD1 or TRBD2 (5 bases each). Sequencing used CD4+ or CD8+ T cells sorted from blood, obtained in a trial of the OX40 agonist ivuxolimab. The CDR3 protein is CASSPLSGSSYEQYF. CDR3 nucleotides: TGTGCCAGCTCACCACTTTCAGGGAGCTCCTACGAGCAGTACTTC.